This T cell receptor (beta chain) derives from a study of beta chain features in type 1 diabetes. Study at large: Patients were similar to healthy donors in age and gender (as well as in cell yields).

Study observations and caveats: PCR, the amplification step, might favor shorter templates, equally in patients and controls. Among patients, naive, central memory and Treg TCRB repertoires appeared more similar than among healthy donors. Fewer insertions but more deletions were seen at VDJ junctions in type 1 diabetes patients.

The CDR3 runs 16 residues. The V segment lost 1 base and the J segment 8 bases; nucleotides outside the gene matches: 6. Germline V lookup: CDR1 KGHSH, CDR2 LQKENI. The authors reverse transcribed all of the isolated RNA, so sequencing captured expressed TCRB transcripts. Only in-frame clones appear in the TCRdb table, and some are missing; sequencing was by immunoSEQ multiplex PCR. The data hold about 210,000 clones, with roughly 11% observed a single time. Of note for this clone: Its target is unknown.

The receptor was isolated from a man aged 18-30 years in good health. The sample consisted of central memory CD4+ T cells from blood. The genes are TRBV18 and TRBJ2-1, with 12 nucleotides matching TRBD2. The CDR3 is CASSPRGASGRDEQFF. The CDR3 coding sequence is TGTGCCAGCTCACCACGTGGGGCTAGCGGGAGGGATGAGCAGTTCTTC.